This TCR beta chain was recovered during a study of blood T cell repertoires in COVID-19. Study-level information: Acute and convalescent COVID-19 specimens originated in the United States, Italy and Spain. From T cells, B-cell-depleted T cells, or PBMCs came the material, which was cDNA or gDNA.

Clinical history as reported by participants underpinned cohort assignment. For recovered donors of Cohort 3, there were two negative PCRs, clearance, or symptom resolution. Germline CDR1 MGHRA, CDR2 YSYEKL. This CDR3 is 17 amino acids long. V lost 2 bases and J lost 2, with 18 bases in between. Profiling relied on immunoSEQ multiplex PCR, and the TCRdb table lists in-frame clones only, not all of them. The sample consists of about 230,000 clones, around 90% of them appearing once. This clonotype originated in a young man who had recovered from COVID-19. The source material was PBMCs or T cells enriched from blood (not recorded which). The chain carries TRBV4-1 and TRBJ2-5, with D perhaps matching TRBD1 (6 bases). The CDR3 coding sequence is TGCGCCAGCAGCCAATCACCCCATTTGACAGGACAAGAGACCCAGTACTTC. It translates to CASSQSPHLTGQETQYF.